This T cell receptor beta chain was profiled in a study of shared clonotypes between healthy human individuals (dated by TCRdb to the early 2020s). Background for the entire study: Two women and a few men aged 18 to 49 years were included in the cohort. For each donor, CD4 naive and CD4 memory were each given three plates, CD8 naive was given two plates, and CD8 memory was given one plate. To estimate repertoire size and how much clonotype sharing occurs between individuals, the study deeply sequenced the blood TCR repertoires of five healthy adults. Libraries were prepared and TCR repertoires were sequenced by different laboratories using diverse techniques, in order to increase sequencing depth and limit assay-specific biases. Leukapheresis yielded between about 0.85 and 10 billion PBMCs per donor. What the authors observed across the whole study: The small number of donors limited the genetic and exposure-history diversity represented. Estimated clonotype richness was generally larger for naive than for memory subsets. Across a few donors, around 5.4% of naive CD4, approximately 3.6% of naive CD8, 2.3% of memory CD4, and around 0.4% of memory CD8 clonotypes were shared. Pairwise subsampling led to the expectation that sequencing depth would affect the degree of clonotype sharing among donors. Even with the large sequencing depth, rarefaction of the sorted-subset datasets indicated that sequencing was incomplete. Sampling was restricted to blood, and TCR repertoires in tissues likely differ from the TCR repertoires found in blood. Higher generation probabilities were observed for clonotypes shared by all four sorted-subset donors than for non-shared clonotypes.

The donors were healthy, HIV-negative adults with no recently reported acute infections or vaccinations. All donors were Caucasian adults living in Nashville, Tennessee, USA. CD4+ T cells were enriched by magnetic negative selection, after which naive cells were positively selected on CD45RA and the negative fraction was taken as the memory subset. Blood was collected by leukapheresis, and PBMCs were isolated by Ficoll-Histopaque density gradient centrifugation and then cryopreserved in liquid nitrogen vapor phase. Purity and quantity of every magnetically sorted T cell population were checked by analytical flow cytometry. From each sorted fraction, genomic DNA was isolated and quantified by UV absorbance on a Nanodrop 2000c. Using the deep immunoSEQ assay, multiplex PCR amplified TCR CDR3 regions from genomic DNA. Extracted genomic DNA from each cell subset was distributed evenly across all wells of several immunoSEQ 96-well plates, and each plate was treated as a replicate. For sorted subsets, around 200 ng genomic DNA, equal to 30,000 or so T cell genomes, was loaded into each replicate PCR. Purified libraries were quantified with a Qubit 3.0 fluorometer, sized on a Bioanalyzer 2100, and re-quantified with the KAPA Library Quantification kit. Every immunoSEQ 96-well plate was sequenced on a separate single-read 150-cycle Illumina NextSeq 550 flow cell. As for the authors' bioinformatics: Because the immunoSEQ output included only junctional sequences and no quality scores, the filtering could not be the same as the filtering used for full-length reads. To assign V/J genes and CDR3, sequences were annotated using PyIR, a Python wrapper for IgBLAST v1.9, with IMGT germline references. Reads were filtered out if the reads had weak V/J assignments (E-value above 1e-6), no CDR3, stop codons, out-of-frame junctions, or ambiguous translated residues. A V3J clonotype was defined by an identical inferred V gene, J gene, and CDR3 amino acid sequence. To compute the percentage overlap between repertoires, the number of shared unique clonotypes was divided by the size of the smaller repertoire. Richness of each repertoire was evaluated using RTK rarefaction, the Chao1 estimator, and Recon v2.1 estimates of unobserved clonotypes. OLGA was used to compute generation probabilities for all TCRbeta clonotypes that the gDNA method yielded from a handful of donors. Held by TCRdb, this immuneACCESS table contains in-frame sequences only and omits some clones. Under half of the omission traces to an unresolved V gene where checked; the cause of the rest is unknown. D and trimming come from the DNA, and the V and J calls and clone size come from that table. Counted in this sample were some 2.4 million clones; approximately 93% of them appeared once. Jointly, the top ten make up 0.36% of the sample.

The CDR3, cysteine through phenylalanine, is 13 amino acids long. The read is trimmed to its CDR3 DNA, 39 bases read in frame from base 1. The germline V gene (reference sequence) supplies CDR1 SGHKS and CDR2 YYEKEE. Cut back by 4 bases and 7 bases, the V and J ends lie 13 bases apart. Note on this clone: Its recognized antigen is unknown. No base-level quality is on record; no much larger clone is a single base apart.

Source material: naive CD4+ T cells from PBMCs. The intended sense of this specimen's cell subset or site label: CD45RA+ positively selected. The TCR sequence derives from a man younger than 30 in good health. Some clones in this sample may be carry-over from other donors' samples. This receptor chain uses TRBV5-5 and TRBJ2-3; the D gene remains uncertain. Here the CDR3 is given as CASSLVGLNTQYF. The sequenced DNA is TGTGCCAGCAGCCTTGTAGGCCTAAATACGCAGTATTTT.